Below are 22 T cell receptor beta chains sequenced from a single sample in a study of blood T cells in healthy people across ages (dated by TCRdb to between 2015 and 2017). Receptor libraries were prepared by 5' RACE. The run used an Illumina HiSeq 2500. The second PCR ran for roughly 7 to 11 cycles and used a J-beta primer mix along with a sample-barcoded 5' primer. The public reads were quality trimmed at Q25 with fastp and then assembled into clones with MiXCR by TCRdb, keeping productive beta chains. Under each unique CDR3 protein, matching rows form one entry showing the most common genes and DNA. The sample table contains around 320,000 distinct CDR3 sequences; only one count was recorded for 25% to 30% of them. The ten most abundant clones make up 29% of the sample. The sample taken for sequencing was blood. The receptors derive from a woman in her 70s in good health.

V gene TRBV4-1 combines with J gene TRBJ1-3; D is uncertain. This CDR3 has 15 amino acids. V was cut by 1 base and J by 0 bases, with 7 bases left in between. Germline assignment: CDR1 MGHRA and CDR2 YSYEKL. The CDR3 DNA is TGCGCCAGCAGCCAAGGAGGTTCCTCTGGAAACACCATATATTTT. Its translation is CASSQGGSSGNTIYF.

V and J are TRBV15 and TRBJ1-1; D possibly corresponds to TRBD1 (5 bases). Trimming stripped 3 bases from V and 8 bases from J, with 7 bases between. Germline CDR1 LNHNV, CDR2 YYDKDF (reference sequence). The CDR3 has 11 residues. The CDR3 DNA reads as TGTGCCACCAGCAGGGGGCTCGAAGCTTTCTTT. Encoded protein: CATSRGLEAFF.

This clonotype showed up many times. This chain links TRBV7-3 with TRBJ1-1; D is ambiguous. V was cut by 4 bases and J by 0 bases, with 6 bases left in between. The CDR3 has 13 residues. The germline CDR1 and CDR2 sequences are SGHTA and FQGTGA. CDR3 DNA sequence: TGTGCCAGCAGCTCCACAGTGAACACTGAAGCTTTCTTT. As protein: CASSSTVNTEAFF.

This chain connects TRBV20-1 to TRBJ1-2; TRBD1 agrees at 7 bases. This CDR3 has 16 amino acids. J was trimmed by 1 base and V by 5 bases; bases with no gene match: 13. Germline CDR1 and CDR2: DFQATT and SNEGSKA (reference sequence). CDR3 residues: CSAQINTGAVNYGYTF. The DNA of the CDR3 is TGCAGTGCTCAGATTAATACAGGGGCGGTTAACTATGGCTACACCTTC.

This clonotype has only a few counts. The rearrangement joins TRBV4-1 to TRBJ2-3, with 15 positions matching TRBD2. Germline V gene sequence: CDR1 MGHRA, CDR2 YSYEKL. V was pared by 0 bases and J by 2 bases, with 3 bases of the junction left unmatched. The CDR3 totals 18 residues. CDR3 in DNA: TGCGCCAGCAGCCAAGATGGACTAGCGGGAGGGTTCACAGATACGCAGTATTTT. This gives the protein CASSQDGLAGGFTDTQYF.

This clonotype has only a few counts. The V and J genes are TRBV7-2 and TRBJ2-5, with 7 positions matching TRBD2. The J call may be incorrect, as the DNA end agrees better with TRBJ2-7. CDR3 length: 15 residues. Germline V gene data show CDR1 as SGHTA and CDR2 as FQGNSA. CDR3 amino acids: CASSPTGGRRPEQYF. The CDR3 nucleotides read TGTGCCAGCAGCCCCACTGGCGGGAGAAGGCCCGAGCAGTACTTC.

The chain has TRBV5-8 and TRBJ1-4; the match to TRBD1 covers 7 bases. V lost 5 bases and J lost 4; bases outside the gene matches: 5. CDR3 size: 14 residues. Germline CDR1 and CDR2: SGHTS and YDEGEE. In DNA form, the CDR3 reads TGTGCCAGCAGTCTCCAGGGGGTTAATGAAAAACTGTTTTTT. It translates to CASSLQGVNEKLFF.

This sequence joins TRBV10-3 and TRBJ2-5; 11 bases match TRBD2. J gave up 5 bases and V 3 bases, and 5 bases lay outside the gene matches. The CDR3 is 15 amino acids. CDR1 ENHRY and CDR2 SYGVKD come from the germline V gene. This CDR3 reads CAISDASGRYETQYF. Written as DNA, the CDR3 is TGTGCCATCAGTGACGCTAGCGGGAGGTATGAGACCCAGTACTTC.

This clonotype was seen a few times. J is TRBJ2-1 and V is TRBV4-3; perhaps TRBD2 as D (5 bases). The V gene's germline CDR1 is LGHNA and CDR2 YSLEER. Trimming took off 1 base at V and 0 bases at J, with 10 bases between the two ends. The CDR3 runs 16 residues. CDR3 amino acids: CASSQGVASSYNEQFF. For the CDR3, the DNA is TGCGCCAGCAGCCAAGGGGTAGCGAGCTCCTACAATGAGCAGTTCTTC.

This clonotype appeared a few times. This chain connects TRBV14 to TRBJ1-4, with TRBD1 as a possible D gene (5 bases). Trimming took 8 bases from V and 5 from J, leaving 12 bases between them. The CDR3 is 13 amino acids. Germline CDR1 SGHDN, CDR2 FVKESK. The CDR3 region has the DNA TGTGCCAGCCAGGGTAGAGGGAATGAAAAACTGTTTTTT. Its protein product is CASQGRGNEKLFF.

This clonotype was counted between two and nine times. The DNA for the CDR3 is TGTGCCAGCAGCGCACTAGGGACTTCTACCACAGATACGCAGTATTTT. Protein product: CASSALGTSTTDTQYF. The chain couples TRBV11-2 to TRBJ2-3; weak D call: TRBD2 (6 bases). CDR1 and CDR2 from the germline V gene are SGHAT and FQNNGV. The CDR3 length is 16 residues. V lost 5 bases, J lost 2 bases, and 17 bases lay in between.

The chain has TRBV12-3 or TRBV12-4 and TRBJ1-1; tentative D call: TRBD1 (6 bases). V gave up 3 bases and J gave up 1 base, with 15 bases separating them. This CDR3 spans 16 amino acids. The CDR3 sequence is CASSFLQVGANTEAFF. The DNA for the CDR3 is TGTGCCAGCAGTTTCTTGCAAGTGGGGGCGAACACTGAAGCTTTCTTT.

This clonotype was seen many times. The chain couples TRBV28 to TRBJ1-3; D gene ambiguous. Germline values: CDR1 MDHEN, CDR2 SYDVKM. The CDR3 length is 17 residues. Trimming took 3 bases from V and 0 from J, leaving 15 bases between them. The CDR3 DNA sequence: TGTGCCAGCAGTTTCGGTACGGGCCTTCGCTCTGGAAACACCATATATTTT. It specifies CASSFGTGLRSGNTIYF.

The rearrangement uses TRBV9 and TRBJ2-2, with D perhaps TRBD2 (6 bases). Germline V gene data show CDR1 as SGDLS and CDR2 as YYNGEE. V lost 0 bases and J lost 5, with 17 bases in between. This CDR3 comprises 17 residues. The chain's CDR3 is CASSVGDRLVKTGELFF. The DNA for the CDR3 is TGTGCCAGCAGCGTAGGGGACCGACTAGTAAAAACCGGGGAGCTGTTTTTT.

The V gene is TRBV7-9, the J gene TRBJ2-2, with D possibly TRBD2 on 5 matching bases. This CDR3 contains 14 residues. Germline-derived CDR1 and CDR2 are SEHNR and FQNEAQ (reference sequence). V lost 8 bases, J lost 0 bases, and 10 bases lay in between. Here the CDR3 reads CASGRETNTGELFF. CDR3 nucleotides: TGTGCCAGCGGCCGGGAAACGAACACCGGGGAGCTGTTTTTT.

V is TRBV20-1 and J is TRBJ2-1; the D gene is possibly TRBD1 (6 bases). The CDR3 spans 12 residues. Germline loops: CDR1 DFQATT, CDR2 SNEGSKA (reference sequence). Trimming shortened V by 8 bases and J by 3 bases, and 11 bases separated the two germline ends. CDR3 protein: CSPGTLYNEQFF. The CDR3 DNA sequence: TGCAGTCCTGGGACACTCTACAATGAGCAGTTCTTC.

The J gene is TRBJ2-2, the V gene TRBV29-1; D is unresolved. This CDR3 contains 13 residues. The germline CDR1 and CDR2 sequences are SQVTM and ANQGSEA. Trimming pared 2 bases from V and 4 bases from J, leaving 8 bases between. The CDR3 DNA sequence: TGCAGCGTTGAACACCGAGGCACCGGGGAGCTGTTTTTT. Its translation: CSVEHRGTGELFF.

This clonotype was seen more than once but under ten times. The V gene is TRBV6-5, the J gene TRBJ1-4, with 9 bases identical to TRBD1. CDR1 MNHEY and CDR2 SVGAGI come from the germline V gene. The trim removed 1 base at V and 6 bases at J, leaving 3 bases unmatched. This CDR3 is 15 amino acids long. CDR3 sequence reads: CASSYYRDRDEKLFF. The CDR3 DNA reads TGTGCCAGCAGTTACTATCGGGACAGGGATGAAAAACTGTTTTTT.

V is TRBV7-9 and J is TRBJ2-7, with D possibly TRBD2 on 6 matching bases. CDR3 length equals 13 residues. V was clipped by 3 bases and J by 5 bases, with 11 bases between them. CDR1 and CDR2 (germline): SEHNR, FQNEAQ (reference sequence). In nucleotides, the CDR3 is TGTGCCAGCAGCTTCGGGGGTTTCGACGAGCAGTACTTC. As protein: CASSFGGFDEQYF.

This clonotype was counted ten times or more. The chain joins TRBV20-1 to TRBJ1-1; 10 nucleotides align to TRBD1. Per the germline V gene, CDR1 is DFQATT and CDR2 is SNEGSKA (reference sequence). V was clipped by 3 bases and J by 8 bases; unmatched bases: 6. The CDR3 has 13 amino acids. The CDR3 coding sequence is TGCAGTGCTAGCAGGGACAGGGGACGGGAAGCTTTCTTT. Protein sequence: CSASRDRGREAFF.

In this sample, this clonotype turned up a few times. The gene calls are TRBV28 and TRBJ2-5; D is unclear. V lost 2 bases to trimming and J lost 4 bases, with 14 bases between them. Germline V lookup: CDR1 MDHEN, CDR2 SYDVKM. CDR3 size: 15 residues. The CDR3 region is CASSLAGSRGETQYF. In nucleotides, the CDR3 is TGTGCCAGCAGTTTAGCAGGATCGAGAGGAGAGACCCAGTACTTC.

Only a few counts were recorded for this clonotype. This sequence joins TRBV2 and TRBJ2-6; D may be TRBD1 (6 bases). Per the germline V gene, CDR1 is SNHLY and CDR2 is FYNNEI. The CDR3 has 15 amino acids. Trimming stripped 6 bases from V and 1 base from J, with 10 bases between. CDR3: CASRQGRSGANVLTF. Here the CDR3 DNA reads TGTGCCAGCAGACAGGGAAGGTCTGGGGCCAACGTCCTGACTTTC. Based on the CDR3 plus reference TRBV2 and TRBJ2-6, the full variable domain is EPEVTQTPSHQVTQMGQEVILRCVPISNHLYFYWYRQILGQKVEFLVSFYNNEISEKSEIFDDQFSVERPDGSNFTLKIRSTKLEDSAMYFCASRQGRSGANVLTFGAGSRLTVL.